The TCR beta chain described here comes from a study of T-cell memory formation after mild COVID-19. This clonotype was recorded a few times. Via MiXCR, TCRdb re-called the 5' RACE reads, giving one row per CDR3 protein. The table lists tens of thousands of distinct CDR3 sequences, over 12% of them singletons. The material sequenced was PBMCs or a T cell subset sorted from them (not recorded which). The origin of this receptor is a man younger than 30 who had mild COVID-19 (a few samples of this study predate the infection). Cell type and time point are not known.

The CDR3 coding sequence is TGTGCCAGCAGTTACTCAGGGGGGTCGGCGGAGACCCAGTACTTC. This translates into CASSYSGGSAETQYF. The V gene is TRBV6-2 or TRBV6-3, the J gene TRBJ2-5; perhaps D is TRBD1 or TRBD2 (6 bases each). Trimming pared 0 bases from V and 5 bases from J, leaving 13 bases between. In germline, CDR1 is MNHEY, CDR2 SVGEGT. The CDR3 consists of 15 residues.